This T cell receptor beta chain was captured by sequencing in a study of T cell repertoires in ileal Crohn's disease. Whole-study context: About half received postoperative treatment, around 10 with thiopurines and around 20 anti-TNF.

Sequenced by immunoSEQ multiplex PCR; TCRdb stores in-frame clones only, minus some. The sample lists some 6,200 clones, approximately 87% occurring once. Surgical specimens yielded lamina propria lymphocytes, which were density-gradient separated and then sorted. Sample: CD4+ T cells from ileum. This sequence originates from an adult with Crohn's disease. Some clones in this sample may be carry-over from other donors' samples.

CDR3: CASSQGGRLTQYF. CDR3 DNA sequence: TGTGCCAGCAGCCAGGGGGGCAGGTTGACCCAGTACTTC. The V call is TRBV7-3, the J call TRBJ2-5; D perhaps matches TRBD1 (7 bases). V was cut by 5 bases and J by 7 bases, with 14 bases left in between. Germline values: CDR1 SGHTA, CDR2 FQGTGA. The CDR3 is made up of 13 amino acids.